These 29 T cell receptor beta chains share one sample of origin, sequenced in a study of OX40 agonist ivuxolimab in advanced cancers. Assay used: immunoSEQ multiplex PCR; TCRdb lists only in-frame clones, some missing. The sample has about 83,000 clones; approximately 84% are singletons. The sample consisted of CD4+ or CD8+ T cells sorted from blood, taken in a trial of the OX40 agonist ivuxolimab. These receptors were collected from an adult with an advanced solid tumor such as melanoma, head and neck, liver or kidney cancer.

The chain recombines TRBV6-5 with TRBJ1-2; TRBD1 agrees at 8 bases. Germline values: CDR1 MNHEY, CDR2 SVGAGI. With 6 bases clipped from V and 7 bases from J, the junction kept 7 bases outside the gene matches. CDR3 length: 13 residues. CDR3 DNA sequence: TGTGCCAGCAGGCCCCCAGGGGGCTCTGGCTACACCTTC. Residues: CASRPPGGSGYTF.

The chain links TRBV18 to TRBJ2-5; no firm D call. The J call could be wrong; TRBJ2-7 is a better fit for the DNA end. CDR3 length: 14 residues. Germline V gives CDR1 KGHSH, CDR2 LQKENI. CDR3 nucleotides: TGTGCCAGCTCACCCATGACTTCCACCTACGAGCAGTACTTC. This translates into CASSPMTSTYEQYF.

The CDR3 spells CASRDNTAYEQYF. The CDR3 DNA reads as TGTGCCAGCAGGGACAACACAGCCTACGAGCAGTACTTC. The V gene is TRBV6-1, the J gene TRBJ2-7; tentative D call: TRBD1 (5 bases). The V end lost 6 bases, the J end lost 2 bases, and 11 bases lay between the germline ends. The CDR3 sequence is 13 residues long. Germline CDR1 reads MNHNS; CDR2 reads SASEGT.

The genes are TRBV5-4 and TRBJ1-3; D gene unclear. V lost 4 bases to trimming and J lost 0 bases, with 5 bases between them. Germline V gene data show CDR1 as SGHNT and CDR2 as YYREEE (reference sequence). The CDR3 is 13 residues long. Here the CDR3 reads CASSPYSGNTIYF. The CDR3 DNA follows: TGTGCCAGCAGCCCCTACTCTGGAAACACCATATATTTT.

The chain links TRBV7-6 to TRBJ2-1; D is possibly TRBD2 (5 bases). V was clipped by 5 bases and J by 9 bases, with 17 bases between them. Germline V lookup: CDR1 SGHVS, CDR2 FNYEAQ. CDR3 size: 14 residues. DNA of the CDR3: TGTGCCAGCAGCCGACTAAGTTACTTAGGTGAGCAGTTCTTC. This codes for CASSRLSYLGEQFF.

CDR3 sequence: CASSERTGKGFEQYF. CDR3 DNA: TGTGCCAGCAGTGAAAGGACAGGGAAGGGGTTCGAGCAGTACTTC. The gene calls are TRBV6-1 and TRBJ2-7; TRBD1 agrees at 8 bases. Germline CDR1 is MNHNS and CDR2 is SASEGT. This CDR3 is built from 15 residues. V shed 2 bases and J 6 bases; nucleotides not matched to a gene: 9.

In this sample, this clone turned up many times. The chain uses TRBV5-6 and TRBJ2-7, with D unclear. The CDR3 loop spans 12 amino acids. Per the germline V gene, CDR1 is SGHDT and CDR2 is YYEEEE. Trimming left V 0 bases short and J 5 bases short, with 6 bases between. The CDR3, as DNA: TGTGCCAGCAGCTTGGTTGGAGACGAGCAGTACTTC. Protein product: CASSLVGDEQYF.

Relative to its sample, this clone is medium-sized. J is TRBJ1-2 and V is TRBV11-2; D unclear. The CDR3 has 12 residues. Germline V gene lookup returns CDR1 SGHAT and CDR2 FQNNGV. The ends were cut back, 1 base at V and 8 bases at J, with 8 bases in the middle. This chain's CDR3 is CASSLGGGGYTF. DNA of the CDR3: TGTGCCAGCAGCTTAGGGGGAGGAGGCTACACCTTC.

This clone turned up a few times. The chain uses TRBV11-2 and TRBJ1-5; TRBD1 aligns across 10 bases. Germline trimming cut 4 bases from V and 2 bases from J; bases unmatched to any gene: 5. This CDR3 spans 16 amino acids. CDR1 and CDR2 (germline): SGHAT, FQNNGV. Here the CDR3 DNA reads TGTGCCAGCAGCTCGACAGGGGGCGCGGGCAATCAGCCCCAGCATTTT. Translation gives CASSSTGGAGNQPQHF.

The chain links TRBV19 to TRBJ1-5, with a possible D match to TRBD1 (6 bases). The V end lost 6 bases, the J end lost 1 base, and 16 bases lay between the germline ends. CDR1 is LNHDA, CDR2 SQIVND, per germline (reference sequence). The CDR3 has 16 residues. CDR3 sequence: CASRHTGTRSNQPQHF. The DNA of the CDR3 is TGTGCCAGTAGACATACCGGGACACGAAGCAATCAGCCCCAGCATTTT.

The chain is built from TRBV5-4 and TRBJ2-5; weak D call: TRBD2 (6 bases). Per germline, CDR1 SGHNT and CDR2 YYREEE (reference sequence). V was shortened by 1 base and J by 3 bases, with 13 bases between the two germline ends. The length of the CDR3 is 15 residues. Here the CDR3 DNA reads TGTGCCAGCAGCTTGTTATCCGGGGGAAAAGAGACCCAGTACTTC. Protein sequence: CASSLLSGGKETQYF.

This sequence joins TRBV11-3 and TRBJ1-6, with D possibly TRBD1 on 5 matching bases. Trimming removed 6 bases from V and 16 bases from J, with 16 bases in between. The CDR3 loop spans 12 amino acids. Germline V CDR1 and CDR2: SGHNT, YENEEA. Here the CDR3 reads CASSSRQNVLHF. The CDR3 region has the DNA TGTGCCAGCAGTTCCAGACAGAACGTACTCCACTTT.

CDR3 region: CAWSTSPMRYLTNEKLFF. CDR3 sequence (DNA): TGTGCCTGGTCGACATCCCCGATGCGGTACTTGACTAATGAAAAACTGTTTTTT. J is TRBJ1-4 and V is TRBV30; no firm D call. Between the trimmed V and J ends, which lost 5 bases and 2 bases, there was a span of 24 bases. The CDR3 totals 18 residues. Germline-derived CDR1 and CDR2 are GTSNPN and SVGIG (reference sequence).

This chain uses TRBV7-9 with TRBJ1-2; D may be TRBD1 (5 bases). This CDR3 comprises 14 residues. The germline gives CDR1 SEHNR, CDR2 FQNEAQ (reference sequence). V was trimmed by 5 bases and J by 2 bases, leaving 12 bases between them. CDR3 nucleotides: TGTGCCAGCAGCCCAGCTACAGGCAACTATGGCTACACCTTC. It specifies CASSPATGNYGYTF.

As concerns this clone: Relative to the germline gene, one junction end is altered; a read error may explain this. The same CDR3 arises from other DNA sequences in this sample as well. This rearrangement joins TRBV7-3 to TRBJ2-1; D possibly corresponds to TRBD2 (6 bases). The CDR3 contains 15 residues. The V gene's germline CDR1 is SGHTA and CDR2 FQGTGA. The CDR3 reads CASSLEGIAYNEQFF. The DNA of the CDR3 is TGTGCCAGCAGCTTGGAGGGGATCGCCTACAACGAGCAGTTCTTC.

This chain joins TRBV7-6 and TRBJ1-2; D not resolved. The CDR3 sequence is 13 residues long. Deletions cut 4 bases from V and 2 bases from J, with 8 bases between. Germline assignment: CDR1 SGHVS and CDR2 FNYEAQ. The CDR3 here is CASSSMLNYGYTF. The CDR3 nucleotides are TGTGCCAGCAGCTCCATGTTGAACTATGGCTACACCTTC.

The chain joins TRBV6-1 to TRBJ2-7, with D unresolved. In germline, CDR1 is MNHNS, CDR2 SASEGT. V lost 6 bases and J lost 0, with 6 bases in between. This CDR3 is 12 amino acids long. CDR3 sequence (DNA): TGTGCCAGCAGGGGAAGCTCCTACGAGCAGTACTTC. Protein sequence: CASRGSSYEQYF.

The chain uses TRBV5-1 and TRBJ2-2, with TRBD1 matching 8 bases. This CDR3 is built from 15 residues. The junction had 6 bases not matched to a gene; V was cut back by 4 bases and J by 4 bases. Germline V gene lookup returns CDR1 SGHRS and CDR2 YFSETQ. CDR3 in amino acids: CASSIGQGSTGELFF. In nucleotides, the CDR3 is TGCGCCAGCAGCATAGGACAGGGTAGCACCGGGGAGCTGTTTTTT.

This clone was seen a single time. The V gene is TRBV5-1, the J gene TRBJ1-4; possible D gene TRBD1, 5 bases. The V gene lost 5 bases and the J gene lost 5 bases, with 13 bases spanning the gap. The CDR3 has 14 amino acids. Germline lookup yields CDR1 SGHRS and CDR2 YFSETQ. CDR3 residues: CASRVRPGNEKLFF. CDR3 coding DNA: TGCGCCAGCAGGGTCCGTCCAGGGAATGAAAAACTGTTTTTT.

The rearrangement links TRBV6-1 to TRBJ1-2; unclear D gene. The CDR3 has 14 amino acids. The germline V and J ends were trimmed by 7 bases and 2 bases, with 14 bases remaining between them. CDR1 MNHNS and CDR2 SASEGT come from the germline V gene. As DNA, the CDR3 is TGTGCCAGCACTTCGAAAACCGAAAACTATGGCTACACCTTC. Its protein is CASTSKTENYGYTF.

The chain is built from TRBV2 and TRBJ1-5, with 10 bases matching TRBD1. The CDR3 totals 22 residues. V shed 0 bases and J 0 bases; nucleotides not matched to a gene: 17. CDR1 is SNHLY and CDR2 is FYNNEI in the germline V gene. The CDR3 protein is CASSEALRGTGVAFYSNQPQHF. The CDR3 bases are TGTGCCAGCAGTGAAGCTCTTAGGGGGACAGGGGTCGCGTTTTATAGCAATCAGCCCCAGCATTTT.

The chain links TRBV5-5 to TRBJ1-2; D uncertain. Trimming pared 1 base from V and 4 bases from J, leaving 11 bases between. This CDR3 has 14 residues. Per germline, CDR1 SGHKS and CDR2 YYEKEE (reference sequence). The CDR3 DNA reads TGTGCCAGCAGCTTGCACAGACTGAGCTATGGCTACACCTTC. Translation gives CASSLHRLSYGYTF.

V and J are TRBV5-5 and TRBJ2-5; 7 bases line up with TRBD2. The CDR3 is 14 residues long. Germline trimming cut 0 bases from V and 5 bases from J; bases unmatched to any gene: 4. The germline V gene has CDR1 SGHKS and CDR2 YYEKEE (reference sequence). CDR3 sequence reads: CASSLVPSGETQYF. The CDR3 DNA reads as TGTGCCAGCAGCTTGGTTCCTAGCGGTGAGACCCAGTACTTC.

As for this clone: Its ends do not fully match the called genes, so a read error is possible. The J gene is TRBJ2-7, the V gene TRBV7-3, with D perhaps TRBD1 or TRBD2 (5 bases each). From germline, CDR1 is SGHTA and CDR2 FQGTGA. The CDR3 contains 16 residues. For the CDR3, the DNA is TGTGTCAGCAGCCATCAAATGGGGCGGGTTCTTAGGGAGCAGTACTTC. Its protein is CVSSHQMGRVLREQYF.

This clone was seen just once. The chain recombines TRBV6-5 with TRBJ1-1; TRBD1 matches at 7 bases. The CDR3 length is 15 residues. Germline trimming cut 7 bases from V and 3 bases from J; bases unmatched to any gene: 11. Germline CDR1 reads MNHEY; CDR2 reads SVGAGI. For the CDR3, the DNA is TGTGCCAGCACGCAGAGCCCCACAGGGGACACTGAAGCTTTCTTT. Protein product: CASTQSPTGDTEAFF.

This clone has more than one count but fewer than ten. The chain carries TRBV5-1 and TRBJ1-6; D is ambiguous. Between the trimmed V and J ends, which lost 0 bases and 8 bases, there was a span of 9 bases. This CDR3 is 14 amino acids long. Germline V CDR1 and CDR2: SGHRS, YFSETQ. As DNA, the CDR3 is TGCGCCAGCAGCTTGGGGAGCTTGGATTCACCCCTCCACTTT. Amino acids: CASSLGSLDSPLHF.

The gene calls are TRBV29-1 and TRBJ2-1; 8 nucleotides line up with TRBD2. Germline trimming cut 5 bases from V and 9 bases from J; bases unmatched to any gene: 9. The CDR3 is made up of 13 amino acids. Germline V gives CDR1 SQVTM, CDR2 ANQGSEA. CDR3 DNA sequence: TGCAGCGTTACTACGACTAGCGTATCTGAGCAGTTCTTC. Its translation: CSVTTTSVSEQFF.

The rearrangement joins TRBV15 to TRBJ2-1, with D perhaps TRBD1 (6 bases). V was pared by 0 bases and J by 7 bases, with 16 bases between. This CDR3 contains 16 residues. CDR1 and CDR2 from the germline V gene are LNHNV and YYDKDF (reference sequence). The CDR3 loop is CATSRELGARGNEQFF. The CDR3 coding sequence is TGTGCCACCAGCAGAGAGTTGGGGGCCCGAGGAAATGAGCAGTTCTTC.

J is TRBJ1-1 and V is TRBV30; D possibly corresponds to TRBD1 (5 bases). V gave up 1 base and J gave up 5 bases, with 17 bases separating them. The V gene's germline CDR1 is GTSNPN and CDR2 SVGIG (reference sequence). The CDR3 spans 15 residues. The CDR3 reads CAWSDLGQRGTEAFF. As DNA, the CDR3 is TGTGCCTGGAGTGACTTGGGGCAAAGAGGGACTGAAGCTTTCTTT.